Listed here are 21 T cell receptor beta chains from one sample, sequenced in a study of post-analysis software for immune sequencing data. Unique molecular identifiers featured in each of the TCR beta cDNA libraries. One entry per CDR3 protein, called by TCRdb with MiXCR from the PCR reads. The sample carries some 690,000 distinct CDR3 sequences, roughly 29% recorded once. Study results and caveats: Patients carried roughly 5 TRBV segments more frequently than controls did, and TRBV5-6, TRBV5-1 and TRBV20-1 were among them.

Their cognate antigens are unknown. The source material was blood. These receptors all come from a girl aged 5 to 17 with multiple sclerosis.

The V gene is TRBV20-1, the J gene TRBJ2-1; 10 nucleotides match TRBD1. In germline, CDR1 is DFQATT, CDR2 SNEGSKA (reference sequence). This CDR3 spans 17 amino acids. The junction had 20 bases not matched to a gene; V was cut back by 3 bases and J by 12 bases. The CDR3 region is CSARGTGAAGTFAWQFF. The CDR3 bases are TGCAGTGCTAGGGGGACAGGGGCGGCGGGAACGTTTGCTTGGCAGTTCTTC.

The V and J genes are TRBV6-2 or TRBV6-3 and TRBJ2-1; TRBD2 agrees at 7 bases. After removal of 2 bases from V and 7 bases from J, the junction contained 8 bases not matched to a gene. Germline values: CDR1 MNHEY, CDR2 SVGEGT. The CDR3 is 15 residues long. The CDR3 region has the DNA TGTGCCAGCAGTTACACGGCTAGCGGAGGGAATGAGCAGTTCTTC. Protein sequence: CASSYTASGGNEQFF.

The rearrangement uses TRBV20-1 and TRBJ2-7, with D hard to call. This CDR3 has 15 amino acids. The germline V gene has CDR1 DFQATT and CDR2 SNEGSKA (reference sequence). V was pared by 0 bases and J by 4 bases, with 16 bases between. CDR3 region: CSARDPYGAPYEQYF. For the CDR3, the DNA is TGCAGTGCTAGAGACCCTTATGGAGCCCCTTACGAGCAGTACTTC.

The chain has TRBV12-3 or TRBV12-4 and TRBJ2-7, with D possibly being TRBD1 (6 bases). CDR3 length: 14 amino acids. Between the trimmed V and J ends, which lost 8 bases and 1 base, there was a span of 15 bases. The CDR3 spells CASALQGVSYEQYF. The CDR3 nucleotides are TGTGCCAGCGCTTTACAGGGAGTATCCTACGAGCAGTACTTC.

This chain joins TRBV20-1 and TRBJ1-2; 9 bases align to TRBD1. Trimming cost V 2 bases and J 2 bases; bases outside gene matches: 9. CDR3 length: 16 amino acids. Germline CDR1 and CDR2: DFQATT and SNEGSKA (reference sequence). CDR3 sequence: CSARLRQGVVNYGYTF. CDR3 bases: TGCAGTGCTAGACTGAGACAGGGGGTCGTAAACTATGGCTACACCTTC.

On this clonotype: A clone one base away is much larger, so this may be a read error. The chain couples TRBV6-5 to TRBJ2-1, with 10 bases identical to TRBD2. The V gene's germline CDR1 is MNHEY and CDR2 SVGAGI. There are 19 residues in the CDR3. CDR3 region: CASSYSSPSGSHPYNDQFF. Written as DNA, the CDR3 is TGTGCCAGCAGTTACTCGAGTCCTAGCGGGAGCCACCCCTACAATGATCAGTTCTTC.

This chain joins TRBV20-1 and TRBJ2-1; 14 nucleotides align to TRBD2. This CDR3 is built from 13 residues. Trimming cost V 5 bases and J 9 bases; bases outside gene matches: 3. CDR1 and CDR2 (germline): DFQATT, SNEGSKA (reference sequence). The CDR3: CSAAGTSGGEQFF. For the CDR3, the DNA is TGCAGTGCTGCCGGGACTAGCGGGGGTGAGCAGTTCTTC.

CDR3 DNA: TGTGCCAGCAGCTTCGACCCCACCGGTTACGAGCAGTACTTC. It is translated as CASSFDPTGYEQYF. The rearrangement joins TRBV7-2 to TRBJ2-4; D is uncertain. With the DNA end fitting TRBJ2-7 better, the J assignment may be wrong. The germline gives CDR1 SGHTA, CDR2 FQGNSA. The CDR3 spans 14 residues.

The chain has TRBV9 and TRBJ1-2; D not resolved. Trimming removed 3 bases at V and 9 bases at J, with 21 bases between. Germline V gene data show CDR1 as SGDLS and CDR2 as YYNGEE. This CDR3 has 15 amino acids. CDR3 residues: CASSALTTGRDSYTF. CDR3 nucleotides: TGTGCCAGCAGCGCGCTAACTACGGGAAGGGATAGCTACACCTTC.

V gene TRBV7-2 combines with J gene TRBJ2-1, with D maybe TRBD2 (6 bases). The CDR3 contains 14 residues. Per germline, CDR1 SGHTA and CDR2 FQGNSA. The V and J ends lost 5 bases and 0 bases respectively, with 8 bases between them. The CDR3 loop reads CASSRRASYNEQFF. The CDR3 DNA sequence: TGTGCCAGCAGCCGGAGGGCCTCCTACAATGAGCAGTTCTTC.

The chain links TRBV7-7 to TRBJ2-2; D is undetermined. The CDR3 has 15 amino acids. The germline CDR1 and CDR2 sequences are SSHAT and FNYEAQ (reference sequence). V lost 0 bases and J 6 bases, leaving 11 bases between the germline ends. The DNA of the CDR3 is TGTGCCAGCAGCTTAGCCCCTAGTTTTCCCGGGGAGCTGTTTTTT. This encodes CASSLAPSFPGELFF.

This clonotype was seen at least ten times. The gene calls are TRBV29-1 and TRBJ1-2; no definite D call. The CDR3 extends over 11 amino acids. Trimming pared 3 bases from V and 10 bases from J, leaving 12 bases between. Germline lookup yields CDR1 SQVTM and CDR2 ANQGSEA. As DNA, the CDR3 is TGCAGCGTTGAGTCCGCGGACCACTACACCTTC. Its translation is CSVESADHYTF.

Here the CDR3 reads CSAGAGGIGYTF. The CDR3, as DNA: TGCAGTGCCGGGGCAGGGGGCATAGGCTACACCTTC. V is TRBV20-1 and J is TRBJ1-2; 8 bases agree with TRBD1. The CDR3 loop spans 12 amino acids. J was trimmed by 8 bases and V by 6 bases; bases with no gene match: 8. Germline-derived CDR1 and CDR2 are DFQATT and SNEGSKA (reference sequence).

Here the CDR3 reads CSARKRQGRNSPLHF. The CDR3 region has the DNA TGCAGTGCTAGAAAAAGACAGGGGCGGAATTCACCCCTCCACTTT. The chain carries TRBV20-1 and TRBJ1-6; TRBD1 aligns across 8 bases. The CDR3 is 15 amino acids. The germline gives CDR1 DFQATT, CDR2 SNEGSKA (reference sequence). The V and J ends lost 2 bases and 7 bases, in that order; junction bases with no gene match: 7.

This clonotype was seen only a few times. The chain employs TRBV5-4 and TRBJ2-7, with TRBD2 matching 9 bases. Looked up from germline, CDR1 is SGHNT and CDR2 is YYREEE (reference sequence). This CDR3 has 14 amino acids. The J segment lost 6 bases and the V segment lost 2 bases, leaving 6 bases of the junction unmatched. The CDR3 region has the DNA TGTGCCAGCAGCTTAATAGCGGGAGAGGGCGAGCAGTACTTC. This sequence encodes CASSLIAGEGEQYF.

This clonotype was seen a handful of times. V usage is TRBV10-3 and J usage is TRBJ1-2; D is ambiguous. This CDR3 contains 13 residues. Looked up from germline, CDR1 is ENHRY and CDR2 is SYGVKD. Trimming cost V 3 bases and J 4 bases, with 9 bases left between them. Here the CDR3 reads CAISEGLGYGYTF. In DNA, the CDR3 is TGTGCCATCAGTGAAGGGCTCGGCTATGGCTACACCTTC.

The chain uses TRBV28 and TRBJ2-7, with 9 positions matching TRBD1. V lost 1 base and J lost 7; bases outside the gene matches: 14. This CDR3 region has 17 residues. Germline V gene lookup returns CDR1 MDHEN and CDR2 SYDVKM. CDR3 coding DNA: TGTGCCAGCAGTTTATTTTTCAGCCTGGGACAGGGTTTAGAGCAGTACTTC. This codes for CASSLFFSLGQGLEQYF. The full variable domain, completed using reference TRBV28 and TRBJ2-7, is DVKVTQSSRYLVKRTGEKVFLECVQDMDHENMFWYRQDPGLGLRLIYFSYDVKMKEKGDIPEGYSVSREKKERFSLILESASTNQTSMYLCASSLFFSLGQGLEQYFGPGTRLTVT.

This clonotype was seen many times. The chain links TRBV20-1 to TRBJ2-7; D tentatively reads TRBD1 or TRBD2 (5 bases each). CDR1 and CDR2 from the germline V gene are DFQATT and SNEGSKA (reference sequence). This CDR3 is 15 amino acids long. Trimming stripped 1 base from V and 3 bases from J, with 16 bases between. The CDR3 sequence: CSARVGEHTNYEQYF. The CDR3 DNA reads as TGCAGTGCTAGAGTGGGGGAACACACTAACTACGAGCAGTACTTC.

CDR3: CASSDPLAGDRDTQYF. The CDR3 DNA sequence: TGTGCCAGCAGCGATCCTCTAGCGGGAGACCGCGATACGCAGTATTTT. This chain uses TRBV2 with TRBJ2-3, with TRBD2 identical over 10 bases. Per germline, CDR1 SNHLY and CDR2 FYNNEI. The J segment lost 6 bases and the V segment lost 6 bases, leaving 12 bases of the junction unmatched. The CDR3 is 16 residues long.

This clonotype was counted at least ten times. V and J are TRBV29-1 and TRBJ1-5; D not certain. CDR3 length: 15 residues. From germline, CDR1 is SQVTM and CDR2 ANQGSEA. The V gene lost 4 bases and the J gene lost 0 bases, with 13 bases spanning the gap. The CDR3 DNA reads as TGCAGCGTTGTGGCTGGACTGTATAGCAATCAGCCCCAGCATTTT. This sequence encodes CSVVAGLYSNQPQHF.

This clonotype was seen a handful of times. The chain combines TRBV7-6 with TRBJ2-5, with 7 positions matching TRBD1. The CDR3 consists of 14 residues. Germline V lookup: CDR1 SGHVS, CDR2 FNYEAQ. V was clipped by 4 bases and J by 3 bases; unmatched bases: 5. The CDR3 region is CASSSGQPEETQYF. CDR3 bases: TGTGCCAGCAGCTCGGGACAGCCGGAAGAGACCCAGTACTTC.